This T cell receptor beta chain was identified in a study of blood T cells in healthy people across ages. This CDR3 contains 14 residues. V trimming: 5 bases; J trimming: 6 bases; junction bases outside the gene matches: 8. The V gene's germline CDR1 is DFQATT and CDR2 SNEGSKA (reference sequence). Through a sample-barcoded 5' primer and a J-beta primer mix, a second PCR was run for about 7 to 12 cycles. Each cDNA molecule carried a tag from a template-switch adaptor that contained 12 random nucleotides. TCRdb re-analysed the 5' RACE reads in MiXCR, keeping a single row per CDR3 protein. The sample has over 1.5 million distinct CDR3 sequences; about 49% are singletons.

The sequencing sample was made of blood. The receptor's source is a woman aged 40 to 50 in good health. The rearrangement links TRBV20-1 to TRBJ2-1; TRBD1 matches 9 bases. Here the CDR3 reads CSALPGTGTNEQFF. CDR3 DNA: TGCAGTGCTCTTCCCGGGACAGGGACCAATGAGCAGTTCTTC.